Shown below are 19 T cell receptor beta chains from a single sample sequenced in a study of identical twins. TCRdb reanalysed the 5' RACE reads using MiXCR and keeps one entry per CDR3 protein. The sample gives some 270,000 distinct CDR3 sequences, around 8.3% of which show up once; 3% is in the top ten. These data also formed part of another study, on yellow fever vaccine responses in identical twins.

The sample was CD8+ T cells sorted from blood. Source of these receptors: a woman between 18 and 29 years old in good health.

With regard to this clonotype: This clone may be a read error of a much larger clone one base away. The chain links TRBV12-3 or TRBV12-4 to TRBJ2-3; 9 nucleotides line up with TRBD1. This CDR3 has 13 amino acids. DNA for the CDR3: TGTACCAGCAGTTTAGCGAGCTGGACAGGGGTGTATTTT. It translates to CTSSLASWTGVYF.

V gene TRBV6-4 combines with J gene TRBJ2-1; D remains ambiguous. V lost 0 bases and J lost 0, with 12 bases in between. Germline CDR1 MRHNA, CDR2 SNTAGT. This CDR3 contains 17 residues. The CDR3 is CASSDSGFPSSYNEQFF. The CDR3 nucleotides read TGTGCCAGCAGTGACTCTGGGTTCCCGAGCTCCTACAATGAGCAGTTCTTC.

This clonotype was detected a few times. The CDR3 DNA sequence: TGTGCCAGCAGCCGCGTCACGGGAGGGCGGGGCAAAAACATTCAGTACTTC. Its translation: CASSRVTGGRGKNIQYF. V and J are TRBV3-1 and TRBJ2-4, with 8 bases identical to TRBD2. The V gene's germline CDR1 is LGHDT and CDR2 YNNKEL (reference sequence). V lost 4 bases, J lost 3 bases, and 11 bases stayed unmatched. This CDR3 contains 17 residues.

Many counts were recorded for this clonotype. The J gene is TRBJ2-5, the V gene TRBV4-1; the D gene is possibly TRBD1 (5 bases). Germline CDR1 and CDR2: MGHRA and YSYEKL. Trimming removed 3 bases from V and 2 bases from J, with 13 bases in between. This CDR3 region has 15 residues. Here the CDR3 reads CASSHPPKGQETQYF. The CDR3, as DNA: TGCGCCAGCAGCCACCCCCCGAAGGGGCAAGAGACCCAGTACTTC.

The chain is built from TRBV10-3 and TRBJ2-7; TRBD2 matches 7 bases. Germline V gene data show CDR1 as ENHRY and CDR2 as SYGVKD. V gave up 10 bases and J gave up 0 bases; unmatched junction bases: 12. This CDR3 is built from 15 residues. The CDR3 loop reads CATLSSGTGSYEQYF. CDR3 DNA sequence: TGTGCCACCCTTTCGAGCGGGACTGGCTCCTACGAGCAGTACTTC.

This clonotype was observed a few times. The chain carries TRBV15 and TRBJ2-7; no clear D gene. Trimming took 1 base from V and 7 from J, leaving 8 bases between them. Germline CDR1 LNHNV, CDR2 YYDKDF (reference sequence). The CDR3 contains 12 residues. The CDR3 region is CATSRGVGEQYF. The CDR3 nucleotides read TGTGCCACCAGCAGAGGAGTAGGGGAGCAGTACTTC.

The rearrangement uses TRBV4-2 and TRBJ2-5; D may correspond to TRBD1 or TRBD2 (5 bases each). The V end was cut by 3 bases, the J end by 5 bases, with 13 bases between. CDR3 size: 14 residues. Germline CDR1 is LGHNA and CDR2 is YNFKEQ. The CDR3 reads CASSQALEGETQYF. Written as DNA, the CDR3 is TGTGCCAGCAGCCAGGCATTAGAGGGGGAGACCCAGTACTTC.

This clonotype was counted at least ten times. The V call is TRBV29-1, the J call TRBJ2-3; D perhaps matches TRBD2 (5 bases). Trimming pared 8 bases from V and 5 bases from J, leaving 20 bases between. CDR3 size: 14 residues. Germline CDR1 and CDR2: SQVTM and ANQGSEA. This CDR3 reads CSSWVAVLVDTQYF. The CDR3 DNA reads as TGCAGCAGTTGGGTGGCGGTACTAGTAGATACGCAGTATTTT.

The chain is built from TRBV27 and TRBJ2-2; 10 nucleotides match TRBD1. V gave up 5 bases and J gave up 2 bases; unmatched junction bases: 5. In germline, CDR1 is MNHEY, CDR2 SMNVEV (reference sequence). The CDR3 is 16 residues long. The CDR3 coding sequence is TGTGCCAGCAGTCACCGGGACAGGGGAAACACCGGGGAGCTGTTTTTT. Translating gives CASSHRDRGNTGELFF.

This clonotype was detected only a few times. This chain joins TRBV11-2 and TRBJ2-7, with a possible D match to TRBD2 (6 bases). The germline CDR1 and CDR2 sequences are SGHAT and FQNNGV. V lost 1 base to trimming and J lost 4 bases, with 14 bases between them. The CDR3 runs 15 residues. The CDR3 sequence is CASSLASAPRYEQYF. The DNA for the CDR3 is TGTGCCAGCAGCTTAGCTAGCGCCCCTAGGTACGAGCAGTACTTC.

The chain recombines TRBV4-3 with TRBJ2-1, with D perhaps matching TRBD1 or TRBD2 (5 bases each). Germline CDR1 and CDR2: LGHNA and YSLEER. Trimming removed 3 bases from V and 7 bases from J, with 13 bases in between. CDR3 length: 14 amino acids. Written as DNA, the CDR3 is TGCGCCAGCAGCCACGGGACGCCGGGGAATGAGCAGTTCTTC. Amino acids: CASSHGTPGNEQFF.

This clonotype was counted a few times. The rearrangement uses TRBV5-1 and TRBJ2-1; 7 bases line up with TRBD1. CDR1 and CDR2 (germline): SGHRS, YFSETQ. The CDR3 is 19 residues long. V trimming: 0 bases; J trimming: 0 bases; junction bases outside the gene matches: 12. For the CDR3, the DNA is TGCGCCAGCAGCTTGGAAGACTGGAACCGGGACAGCTCCTACAATGAGCAGTTCTTC. Residues: CASSLEDWNRDSSYNEQFF.

The table lists this clonotype with a few counts. The chain combines TRBV27 with TRBJ1-6, with D maybe TRBD1 (6 bases). This CDR3 contains 12 residues. The V end was cut by 5 bases, the J end by 13 bases, with 12 bases between. CDR1 is MNHEY and CDR2 is SMNVEV in the germline V gene (reference sequence). The CDR3 nucleotides read TGTGCCAGCAGTCAGGGGTTGCCTCCCCTCCACTTT. Protein product: CASSQGLPPLHF.

This clonotype is termed medium-sized. This chain links TRBV7-3 with TRBJ2-5; D may be TRBD1 or TRBD2 (5 bases each). The CDR3 covers 14 residues. The germline V gene has CDR1 SGHTA and CDR2 FQGTGA. With 2 bases removed from V and 3 bases from J, the gap between germline ends came to 10 bases. The CDR3 nucleotides are TGTGCCAGCAGCTTACTTGGGGGAGAAGAGACCCAGTACTTC. Protein product: CASSLLGGEETQYF.

This clonotype was counted at least ten times. This chain uses TRBV5-1 with TRBJ1-1, with D perhaps matching TRBD1 (5 bases). Looked up from germline, CDR1 is SGHRS and CDR2 is YFSETQ. V lost 5 bases, J lost 3 bases, and 8 bases lay in between. The CDR3 sequence is 12 residues long. For the CDR3, the DNA is TGCGCCAGCAGTTGGGGGGACACTGAAGCTTTCTTT. Its protein is CASSWGDTEAFF.

In its sample, this clonotype was seen many times. The V call is TRBV29-1, the J call TRBJ2-7, with D perhaps given as TRBD1 or TRBD2 (5 bases each). The CDR3 is 12 residues long. The germline CDR1 and CDR2 sequences are SQVTM and ANQGSEA. The ends were cut back, 6 bases at V and 0 bases at J, with 9 bases in the middle. The CDR3 sequence is CSVRDPSYEQYF. Written as DNA, the CDR3 is TGCAGCGTCCGGGACCCCTCCTACGAGCAGTACTTC.

The chain couples TRBV11-3 to TRBJ2-1; 14 positions match TRBD2. This CDR3 is built from 15 residues. Germline V gene lookup returns CDR1 SGHNT and CDR2 YENEEA. Germline trimming cut 4 bases from V and 8 bases from J; bases unmatched to any gene: 4. The CDR3 loop is CASSSGTSGGDEQFF. The CDR3 DNA is TGTGCCAGCAGCTCGGGGACTAGCGGGGGTGATGAGCAGTTCTTC.

V gene TRBV7-2 combines with J gene TRBJ1-1; D remains ambiguous. This CDR3 region has 11 residues. The V end was cut by 6 bases, the J end by 11 bases, with 13 bases between. Germline V CDR1 and CDR2: SGHTA, FQGNSA. For the CDR3, the DNA is TGTGCCAGCAGACCGGACGTTCCTGCTTTCTTT. Amino acids: CASRPDVPAFF.

The chain carries TRBV4-3 and TRBJ1-1, with D hard to call. The germline V gene has CDR1 LGHNA and CDR2 YSLEER. V was clipped by 0 bases and J by 6 bases, with 11 bases between them. The CDR3 has 14 residues. The CDR3 nucleotides read TGCGCCAGCAGCCAAGATGTGTGGAGTGCTGAAGCTTTCTTT. Translating it yields CASSQDVWSAEAFF.